This TCR beta chain was retrieved from a study of T-cell memory formation after mild COVID-19. Study background: TCR clusters mostly belonged to single donors.

This clonotype was recorded only once. Its target is not known. Regarding the study as a whole: The appearance of some responding clones in pre-infection memory suggested that cross-reactive memory joined. CD4/CD8 balance held among clones contracting day 15 to 85, and later expanders leaned CD4+. Whether day 37 second-wave clones are SARS-CoV-2-specific was not confirmed.

TCRdb redid the calling of the 5' RACE reads with MiXCR, one entry per CDR3 protein. This sample carries over 150,000 distinct CDR3 sequences, around a fifth of them seen once, and the ten largest clones take about 21%. This CDR3 has 14 amino acids. The J segment lost 7 bases and the V segment lost 5 bases, leaving 9 bases of the junction unmatched. CDR1 SGHVS and CDR2 FQNEAQ come from the germline V gene. Sequenced input: PBMCs or a T cell subset sorted from them (not recorded which). This TCR was recovered from an adult woman who had mild COVID-19 (a few samples of this study predate the infection). Cell type and time point are not known. The chain links TRBV7-8 to TRBJ1-1, with 8 positions matching TRBD1. CDR3 region: CASSPNQGASEAFF. The CDR3 bases are TGTGCCAGCAGCCCCAACCAGGGGGCCAGTGAAGCTTTCTTT.